These 7 T cell receptor beta chains originate from one sample sequenced in a study of technical replicates of blood from a few donors. Some clones are missing from TCRdb's copy, which holds only in-frame ones; the method was immunoSEQ multiplex PCR. The sample contains approximately 97,000 clones, approximately 96% of which appear only once. The sequencing sample was made of T cells isolated from PBMCs. The receptor source for this set is a human donor in good health.

The rearrangement uses TRBV18 and TRBJ2-2; D unclear. Per the germline V gene, CDR1 is KGHSH and CDR2 is LQKENI. This CDR3 is built from 13 residues. Trimming removed 5 bases from V and 3 bases from J, with 7 bases in between. The CDR3 DNA follows: TGTGCCAGCTCATCCTCCGACACCGGGGAGCTGTTTTTT. Protein: CASSSSDTGELFF.

The rearrangement links TRBV11-3 to TRBJ2-7; 9 nucleotides agree with TRBD2. J lost 4 bases, V lost 4 bases, and 5 bases had no gene match. Per germline, CDR1 SGHNT and CDR2 YENEEA. This CDR3 region has 14 residues. The CDR3 is CASSSLREGYEQYF. CDR3 DNA: TGTGCCAGCAGCTCGCTGCGGGAGGGGTACGAGCAGTACTTC.

The chain joins TRBV11-2 to TRBJ2-1, with 12 bases fitting TRBD2. The germline gives CDR1 SGHAT, CDR2 FQNNGV. Unmatched junction bases numbered 6, after V lost 5 bases and J lost 7 bases. The CDR3 has 15 residues. Here the CDR3 reads CASSSSSGRVNEQFF. DNA for the CDR3: TGTGCCAGCAGCAGTTCTAGCGGGAGGGTTAATGAGCAGTTCTTC.

The gene calls are TRBV27 and TRBJ1-2; unclear D gene. The V end was cut by 6 bases, the J end by 5 bases, with 13 bases between. The CDR3 runs to 13 residues. Per germline, CDR1 MNHEY and CDR2 SMNVEV (reference sequence). The CDR3: CASSPGRVYGYTF. DNA for the CDR3: TGTGCCAGCAGCCCCGGGAGAGTATATGGCTACACCTTC.

This clone has a count of ten or more. The rearrangement uses TRBV28 and TRBJ1-2; perhaps TRBD1 as D (5 bases). This CDR3 comprises 14 residues. V was cut by 1 base and J by 6 bases, with 12 bases left in between. The germline V gene has CDR1 MDHEN and CDR2 SYDVKM. The DNA for the CDR3 is TGTGCCAGCAGTTTATTCTCAGGGAGGGATGGCTACACCTTC. Protein sequence: CASSLFSGRDGYTF.

The J gene is TRBJ2-5, the V gene TRBV19, with 9 positions matching TRBD2. CDR1 LNHDA and CDR2 SQIVND come from the germline V gene (reference sequence). Unmatched junction bases numbered 2, after V lost 6 bases and J lost 3 bases. The CDR3 length is 13 residues. This CDR3 is CASRLAGKETQYF. The DNA of the CDR3 is TGTGCCAGTAGACTAGCGGGTAAAGAGACCCAGTACTTC.

This clone was counted only a few times. The chain employs TRBV5-6 and TRBJ1-1, with 8 positions matching TRBD1. The junction had 4 bases not matched to a gene; V was cut back by 2 bases and J by 1 base. Germline V CDR1 and CDR2: SGHDT, YYEEEE. This CDR3 spans 15 amino acids. In nucleotides, the CDR3 is TGTGCCAGCAGCTTATATGGACAGGGGAACACTGAAGCTTTCTTT. Amino acid sequence: CASSLYGQGNTEAFF.